These T cell receptor beta chains were read from a single sample in a study of T cell responses to AZD1222 COVID-19 vaccine. Assay: immunoSEQ multiplex PCR; the TCRdb copy retains only in-frame clones and omits some. The sample has approximately 130,000 clones; roughly nine tenths are singletons. Here the sequenced sample was peripheral blood, taken 28 days after the second AZD1222 dose. The receptors come from an adult who received the AZD1222 COVID-19 vaccine. The CDR3 runs from the conserved cysteine through the conserved F or W. D genes are given only for firm matches. Where a row states a size, it is once, few, many or the class of an expanded clone; other rows omit it.

v_gene: TRBV27; d_gene: NA; len: 15; j_gene: TRBJ1-2; abundance: NA; CDR3aa: CASSLSGDVLYGYTF; CDR3nt: TGTGCCAGCAGTTTATCGGGGGACGTATTGTATGGCTACACCTTC
v_gene: TRBV5-1; d_gene: NA; len: 16; j_gene: TRBJ2-1; abundance: NA; CDR3aa: CASSLAGGSSYNEQFF; CDR3nt: TGCGCCAGCAGCTTGGCCGGGGGCAGCTCCTACAATGAGCAGTTCTTC
v_gene: TRBV5-8; d_gene: TRBD2; len: 19; j_gene: TRBJ2-3; abundance: NA; CDR3aa: CASSWGLAGGTASTDTQYF; CDR3nt: TGTGCCAGCAGCTGGGGACTAGCGGGAGGGACAGCTAGCACAGATACGCAGTATTTT
v_gene: TRBV6-5; d_gene: NA; len: 14; j_gene: TRBJ2-2; abundance: NA; CDR3aa: CASSYSILPGELFF; CDR3nt: TGTGCCAGCAGTTACTCGATTTTACCCGGGGAGCTGTTTTTT
v_gene: TRBV12-3/TRBV12-4; d_gene: NA; len: 13; j_gene: TRBJ1-4; abundance: NA; CDR3aa: CASSFRRGEKLFF; CDR3nt: TGTGCCAGCAGTTTTCGGCGGGGCGAAAAACTGTTTTTT
v_gene: TRBV9; d_gene: NA; len: 15; j_gene: TRBJ1-6; abundance: NA; CDR3aa: CASSQGQLQNSPLHF; CDR3nt: TGTGCCAGCAGCCAAGGACAGCTCCAGAATTCACCCCTCCACTTT
v_gene: TRBV11-3; d_gene: TRBD1; len: 18; j_gene: TRBJ2-1; abundance: few; CDR3aa: CASSLDQGGTGAYNEQFF; CDR3nt: TGTGCCAGCAGCTTAGATCAGGGTGGGACAGGGGCCTACAATGAGCAGTTCTTC
v_gene: TRBV30; d_gene: NA; len: 14; j_gene: TRBJ1-1; abundance: NA; CDR3aa: CAWSVNSMNTEAFF; CDR3nt: TGTGCCTGGAGTGTAAATAGTATGAACACTGAAGCTTTCTTT
v_gene: TRBV2; d_gene: TRBD1; len: 14; j_gene: TRBJ1-1; abundance: NA; CDR3aa: CASSRQGANTEAFF; CDR3nt: TGTGCCAGCAGCCGGCAGGGGGCTAACACTGAAGCTTTCTTT
v_gene: TRBV2; d_gene: TRBD2; len: 14; j_gene: TRBJ2-7; abundance: NA; CDR3aa: CASSLTSGSYEQYF; CDR3nt: TGTGCCAGCAGTCTGACTAGCGGCTCCTACGAGCAGTACTTC
v_gene: TRBV6-5; d_gene: NA; len: 15; j_gene: TRBJ1-2; abundance: NA; CDR3aa: CASTQRGPNNYGYTF; CDR3nt: TGTGCCAGCACCCAAAGGGGCCCAAATAACTATGGCTACACCTTC
v_gene: TRBV30; d_gene: TRBD1; len: 15; j_gene: TRBJ2-2; abundance: NA; CDR3aa: CAWSTGQGNTGELFF; CDR3nt: TGTGCCTGGAGTACTGGACAGGGCAACACCGGGGAGCTGTTTTTT
v_gene: TRBV7-2; d_gene: TRBD2; len: 18; j_gene: TRBJ2-2; abundance: NA; CDR3aa: CASSRQGLAGARGGELFF; CDR3nt: TGTGCCAGCAGTCGCCAGGGACTAGCGGGGGCCAGGGGCGGGGAGCTGTTTTTT
v_gene: TRBV5-4; d_gene: NA; len: 17; j_gene: TRBJ2-1; abundance: NA; CDR3aa: CASRSMGGLRTYNEQFF; CDR3nt: TGTGCCAGCAGATCCATGGGGGGCCTAAGGACCTACAATGAGCAGTTCTTC
v_gene: TRBV6-2/TRBV6-3; d_gene: NA; len: 13; j_gene: TRBJ1-1; abundance: few; CDR3aa: CASSWGSGTEAFF; CDR3nt: TGTGCCAGCAGTTGGGGGAGTGGGACTGAAGCTTTCTTT
v_gene: TRBV27; d_gene: NA; len: 16; j_gene: TRBJ1-6; abundance: NA; CDR3aa: CASSFLGVNRYSPLHF; CDR3nt: TGTGCCAGCAGTTTCCTAGGAGTCAATCGATACTCACCCCTCCACTTT
v_gene: TRBV12-3/TRBV12-4; d_gene: TRBD2; len: 12; j_gene: TRBJ2-7; abundance: NA; CDR3aa: CASSRTSYEQYF; CDR3nt: TGTGCCAGCAGTCGGACTAGCTACGAGCAGTACTTC
v_gene: TRBV30; d_gene: NA; len: 16; j_gene: TRBJ2-4; abundance: NA; CDR3aa: CAWSDPGRLGKNIQYF; CDR3nt: TGTGCCTGGAGTGATCCGGGACGCTTGGGCAAAAACATTCAGTACTTC
v_gene: TRBV7-9; d_gene: NA; len: 12; j_gene: TRBJ2-5; abundance: NA; CDR3aa: CASRRTSATQYF; CDR3nt: TGTGCCAGCCGAAGGACGTCGGCGACCCAGTACTTC
v_gene: TRBV7-2; d_gene: NA; len: 12; j_gene: TRBJ1-2; abundance: NA; CDR3aa: CASSEYKDGYTF; CDR3nt: TGTGCCAGCAGCGAGTACAAGGATGGCTACACCTTC
v_gene: TRBV21-1; d_gene: NA; len: 23; j_gene: TRBJ2-5; abundance: NA; CDR3aa: CASSKGTSGGAIRSGAYQETQYF; CDR3nt: TGTGCCAGCAGCAAGGGCACTAGCGGGGGGGCCATCCGTAGCGGGGCGTACCAAGAGACCCAGTACTTC
v_gene: TRBV27; d_gene: NA; len: 15; j_gene: TRBJ1-1; abundance: NA; CDR3aa: CASSLSRGIYTEAFF; CDR3nt: TGTGCCAGCAGTTTATCGAGGGGGATATACACTGAAGCTTTCTTT
v_gene: TRBV7-9; d_gene: NA; len: 12; j_gene: TRBJ1-2; abundance: NA; CDR3aa: CASSPQGNGYTF; CDR3nt: TGTGCCAGCAGCCCCCAAGGGAATGGCTACACCTTC
v_gene: TRBV10-3; d_gene: TRBD1; len: 11; j_gene: TRBJ1-2; abundance: NA; CDR3aa: CATQGLYGYTF; CDR3nt: TGTGCCACACAGGGGCTCTATGGCTACACCTTC
v_gene: TRBV5-4; d_gene: NA; len: 15; j_gene: TRBJ1-1; abundance: once; CDR3aa: CASSLSKQANTEAFF; CDR3nt: TGTGCCAGCAGCTTAAGCAAACAGGCGAACACTGAAGCTTTCTTT
v_gene: TRBV19; d_gene: NA; len: 14; j_gene: TRBJ1-5; abundance: once; CDR3aa: CASSLWDSNQPQHF; CDR3nt: TGTGCCAGTAGCTTATGGGATAGCAATCAGCCCCAGCATTTT
v_gene: TRBV10-3; d_gene: NA; len: 15; j_gene: TRBJ2-7; abundance: NA; CDR3aa: CAISGTRGGSYEQYF; CDR3nt: TGTGCCATCAGTGGGACTAGGGGGGGCTCCTACGAGCAGTACTTC
v_gene: TRBV28; d_gene: TRBD1; len: 14; j_gene: TRBJ1-6; abundance: NA; CDR3aa: CASTQDRDQSPLHF; CDR3nt: TGTGCCAGCACACAAGACAGGGATCAATCACCCCTCCACTTT
v_gene: TRBV2; d_gene: NA; len: 13; j_gene: TRBJ1-2; abundance: NA; CDR3aa: CASSDEGNYGYTF; CDR3nt: TGTGCCAGCAGTGATGAGGGGAACTATGGCTACACCTTC
v_gene: TRBV6-5; d_gene: NA; len: 15; j_gene: TRBJ1-2; abundance: NA; CDR3aa: CASSSQGLLIYGYTF; CDR3nt: TGTGCCAGCAGTTCTCAGGGGTTGTTAATCTATGGCTACACCTTC
v_gene: TRBV23-1; d_gene: TRBD2; len: 21; j_gene: TRBJ2-1; abundance: NA; CDR3aa: CASSQSPELAGGPPCPDEQFF; CDR3nt: TGCGCCAGCAGTCAATCGCCGGAACTAGCGGGGGGACCCCCTTGTCCAGACGAGCAGTTCTTC
v_gene: TRBV28; d_gene: NA; len: 13; j_gene: TRBJ1-1; abundance: NA; CDR3aa: CASRRDRHTEAFF; CDR3nt: TGTGCCAGCAGGCGGGACCGCCACACTGAAGCTTTCTTT
v_gene: TRBV5-1; d_gene: NA; len: 15; j_gene: TRBJ1-2; abundance: NA; CDR3aa: CASSWDSPRNYGYTF; CDR3nt: TGCGCCAGCAGCTGGGATTCCCCCCGAAACTATGGCTACACCTTC
v_gene: TRBV7-2; d_gene: TRBD1; len: 15; j_gene: TRBJ1-6; abundance: NA; CDR3aa: CASSPSGTGSSPLHF; CDR3nt: TGTGCCAGCAGCCCCTCCGGGACAGGGAGTTCACCCCTCCACTTT
v_gene: TRBV19; d_gene: NA; len: 15; j_gene: TRBJ2-1; abundance: NA; CDR3aa: CASSASVRSYNEQFF; CDR3nt: TGTGCCAGTAGTGCTAGCGTCCGCTCCTACAATGAGCAGTTCTTC
v_gene: TRBV10-2; d_gene: NA; len: 11; j_gene: TRBJ1-1; abundance: NA; CDR3aa: CANQWGTQAFF; CDR3nt: TGCGCCAACCAATGGGGGACCCAAGCTTTCTTT
v_gene: TRBV18; d_gene: NA; len: 14; j_gene: TRBJ1-1; abundance: NA; CDR3aa: CASSPPVRVTEAFF; CDR3nt: TGTGCCAGCTCACCACCAGTCAGGGTAACTGAAGCTTTCTTT
v_gene: TRBV6-5; d_gene: NA; len: 14; j_gene: TRBJ2-5; abundance: NA; CDR3aa: CASRATTGIETQYF; CDR3nt: TGTGCCAGCAGAGCGACCACAGGGATCGAGACCCAGTACTTC
v_gene: TRBV7-9; d_gene: NA; len: 12; j_gene: TRBJ1-1; abundance: NA; CDR3aa: CASSPELTEAFF; CDR3nt: TGTGCCAGCAGCCCTGAGCTGACTGAAGCTTTCTTT
v_gene: TRBV11-2; d_gene: NA; len: 15; j_gene: TRBJ2-1; abundance: NA; CDR3aa: CASSLEGSSNNEQFF; CDR3nt: TGTGCCAGCAGCTTAGAAGGATCCTCGAACAATGAGCAGTTCTTC
v_gene: TRBV7-2; d_gene: NA; len: 15; j_gene: TRBJ2-1; abundance: NA; CDR3aa: CASSPRGFSYNEQFF; CDR3nt: TGTGCCAGCAGCCCCCGGGGGTTCTCCTACAATGAGCAGTTCTTC
v_gene: TRBV6-5; d_gene: NA; len: 14; j_gene: TRBJ1-5; abundance: once; CDR3aa: CASSYSGNNQPQHF; CDR3nt: TGTGCCAGCAGTTACTCGGGGAATAATCAGCCCCAGCATTTT
v_gene: TRBV7-3; d_gene: TRBD2; len: 17; j_gene: TRBJ2-1; abundance: NA; CDR3aa: CASSLHTTSGVYNEQFF; CDR3nt: TGTGCCAGCAGCTTACACACCACTAGCGGGGTATACAATGAGCAGTTCTTC
v_gene: TRBV6-6; d_gene: NA; len: 14; j_gene: TRBJ1-2; abundance: NA; CDR3aa: CASSYQEMDYGYTF; CDR3nt: TGTGCCAGCAGTTATCAGGAGATGGACTATGGCTACACCTTC